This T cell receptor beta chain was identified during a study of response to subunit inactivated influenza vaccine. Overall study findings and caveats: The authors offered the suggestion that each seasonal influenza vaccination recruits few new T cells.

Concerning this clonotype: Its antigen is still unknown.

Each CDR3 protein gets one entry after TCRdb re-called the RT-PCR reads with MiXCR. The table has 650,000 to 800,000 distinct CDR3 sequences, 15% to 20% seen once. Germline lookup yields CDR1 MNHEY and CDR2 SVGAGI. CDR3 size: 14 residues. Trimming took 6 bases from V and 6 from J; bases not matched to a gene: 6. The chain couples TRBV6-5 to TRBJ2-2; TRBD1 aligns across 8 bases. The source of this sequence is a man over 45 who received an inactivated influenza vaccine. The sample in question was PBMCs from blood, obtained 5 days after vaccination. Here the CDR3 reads CASRLQTGAGELFF. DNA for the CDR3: TGTGCCAGCAGATTACAGACAGGGGCCGGGGAGCTGTTTTTT.